Below, 14 T cell receptor beta chains from the same sample are listed, as sequenced in a study of T-cell memory formation after mild COVID-19. TCRdb reprocessed the 5' RACE reads via MiXCR and lists one record per CDR3 protein. The data hold approximately 300,000 distinct CDR3 sequences, with 15% observed a single time. The sequencing input was PBMCs or a T cell subset sorted from them (not recorded which). All receptors come from a man aged 18 to 29 who had mild COVID-19 (a few samples of this study predate the infection). Cell type and time point are not known.

Only a few counts were recorded for this clonotype. The chain uses TRBV6-2 or TRBV6-3 and TRBJ2-7, with 11 bases fitting TRBD2. Germline assignment: CDR1 MNHEY and CDR2 SVGEGT. CDR3 length equals 14 residues. Trimming removed 9 bases from V and 6 bases from J; junction bases left unmatched: 10. Here the CDR3 DNA reads TGTGCCAGTAGACCGGGACTAGCGGTGGGCGAGCAGTACTTC. Protein product: CASRPGLAVGEQYF.

The rearrangement joins TRBV7-2 to TRBJ1-2; no reliable D call. The V gene lost 4 bases and the J gene lost 4 bases, with 16 bases spanning the gap. This CDR3 region has 15 residues. From germline, CDR1 is SGHTA and CDR2 FQGNSA. Written as DNA, the CDR3 is TGTGCCAGCAGCTCTCGGACCGCACCAATCTATGGCTACACCTTC. Translated: CASSSRTAPIYGYTF.

This clonotype turned up a few times. The genes are TRBV2 and TRBJ2-5; D gene uncertain. This CDR3 is built from 12 residues. Between the trimmed V and J ends, which lost 0 bases and 7 bases, there was a span of 6 bases. The germline gives CDR1 SNHLY, CDR2 FYNNEI. DNA of the CDR3: TGTGCCAGCAGTGAAGCGCTTGCGACCCAGTACTTC. Its translation: CASSEALATQYF.

This clonotype was counted between two and nine times. This chain links TRBV7-8 with TRBJ1-1; 7 nucleotides align to TRBD1. This CDR3 region has 17 residues. Germline CDR1 and CDR2: SGHVS and FQNEAQ. The V gene end was trimmed by 3 bases and the J gene end by 8 bases; junction bases not matched to a gene: 18. As DNA, the CDR3 is TGTGCCAGCAGCTTTTCCCTATTAACAGGGGCCGCGACCGAAGCTTTCTTT. Residues: CASSFSLLTGAATEAFF. Variable domain in full (rest from reference TRBV7-8 and TRBJ1-1): GAGVSQSPRYKVAKRGQDVALRCDPISGHVSLFWYQQALGQGPEFLTYFQNEAQLDKSGLPSDRFFAERPEGSVSTLKIQRTQQEDSAVYLCASSFSLLTGAATEAFFGQGTRLTVV.

The chain has TRBV6-5 and TRBJ2-5; 7 bases are shared with TRBD2. The CDR3 is 14 residues long. Trimming took 7 bases from V and 4 from J; bases not matched to a gene: 9. From germline, CDR1 is MNHEY and CDR2 SVGAGI. The CDR3 loop reads CASTARGGGETQYF. DNA of the CDR3: TGTGCCAGCACCGCACGGGGCGGGGGAGAGACCCAGTACTTC.

The chain carries TRBV11-2 and TRBJ2-2; TRBD1 agrees at 9 bases. The J segment lost 3 bases and the V segment lost 4 bases, leaving 6 bases of the junction unmatched. The CDR3 contains 16 residues. The germline gives CDR1 SGHAT, CDR2 FQNNGV. In DNA form, the CDR3 reads TGTGCCAGCAGCTCCTCGACAGGGGGATACACCGGGGAGCTGTTTTTT. Translation gives CASSSSTGGYTGELFF. Variable domain in full (rest from reference TRBV11-2 and TRBJ2-2): EAGVAQSPRYKIIEKRQSVAFWCNPISGHATLYWYQQILGQGPKLLIQFQNNGVVDDSQLPKDRFSAERLKGVDSTLKIQPAKLEDSAVYLCASSSSTGGYTGELFFGEGSRLTVL.

The V and J genes are TRBV20-1 and TRBJ1-1, with 7 bases fitting TRBD1. The germline gives CDR1 DFQATT, CDR2 SNEGSKA (reference sequence). J gave up 0 bases and V 6 bases, and 7 bases lay outside the gene matches. There are 14 residues in the CDR3. CDR3 DNA sequence: TGCAGTGCCGGGACAGCGATCTTGAACACTGAAGCTTTCTTT. This sequence encodes CSAGTAILNTEAFF.

This chain joins TRBV7-2 and TRBJ2-3; D gene ambiguous. The V gene's germline CDR1 is SGHTA and CDR2 FQGNSA. Trimming shortened V by 0 bases and J by 6 bases, and 16 bases separated the two germline ends. The CDR3 contains 16 residues. In nucleotides, the CDR3 is TGTGCCAGCAGCTTAGCGGCAGCCCTCCGAATGGATACGCAGTATTTT. It specifies CASSLAAALRMDTQYF.

This clonotype was recorded a few times. This chain joins TRBV12-3 or TRBV12-4 and TRBJ1-5; 7 bases match TRBD1. The CDR3 totals 17 residues. J gave up 0 bases and V 6 bases, and 11 bases lay outside the gene matches. In nucleotides, the CDR3 is TGTGCCAGCAGCCCCTCCGGGACAGTCTATAGCAATCAGCCCCAGCATTTT. Translation: CASSPSGTVYSNQPQHF.

Written as DNA, the CDR3 is TGCAGTGCTAGGGGCGACAGGGTATATTCACCCCTCCACTTT. Translation gives CSARGDRVYSPLHF. The chain employs TRBV20-1 and TRBJ1-6; 7 nucleotides match TRBD1. After removal of 3 bases from V and 8 bases from J, the junction contained 7 bases not matched to a gene. CDR1 and CDR2 (germline): DFQATT, SNEGSKA (reference sequence). The CDR3 loop spans 14 amino acids.

This chain joins TRBV9 and TRBJ1-2; D gene ambiguous. V was clipped by 0 bases and J by 7 bases, with 10 bases between them. Germline lookup yields CDR1 SGDLS and CDR2 YYNGEE. This CDR3 has 13 residues. The CDR3 loop reads CASSVGDSPGYTF. In DNA form, the CDR3 reads TGTGCCAGCAGCGTAGGTGATAGCCCTGGCTACACCTTC.

The table lists this clonotype with many counts. The chain uses TRBV7-9 and TRBJ1-1; D might be TRBD1 (5 bases). Between the trimmed V and J ends, which lost 1 base and 4 bases, there was a span of 10 bases. This CDR3 region has 14 residues. The germline V gene encodes CDR1 SEHNR and CDR2 FQNEAQ (reference sequence). The CDR3 nucleotides are TGTGCCAGCAGCTTAGGTACGGGGACCACTGAAGCTTTCTTT. As protein: CASSLGTGTTEAFF.

This clonotype was seen only a few times. The rearrangement joins TRBV5-1 to TRBJ1-2; 7 nucleotides line up with TRBD1. The germline V gene encodes CDR1 SGHRS and CDR2 YFSETQ. The CDR3 runs to 14 residues. J was trimmed by 7 bases and V by 0 bases; bases with no gene match: 6. This CDR3 is CASSLEYRGLGYTF. As DNA, the CDR3 is TGCGCCAGCAGCTTGGAATACAGGGGCCTTGGCTACACCTTC.

This clonotype was seen once. The chain recombines TRBV5-6 with TRBJ1-6; TRBD1 might be the D (6 bases). The germline V gene encodes CDR1 SGHDT and CDR2 YYEEEE. The CDR3 has 14 amino acids. Deletions cut 1 base from V and 7 bases from J, with 9 bases between. The chain's CDR3 is CASSLPRGNSPLHF. As DNA, the CDR3 is TGTGCCAGCAGCTTGCCGAGGGGGAATTCACCCCTCCACTTT.